This note documents a single T cell receptor beta chain sequence. Its antigen is as yet unknown. The assay was immunoSEQ multiplex PCR, and TCRdb's table has in-frame clones only and misses some. Among about 63,000 clones, roughly 90% were seen once, and the ten largest hold 0.95% to 1.5%. Trimming shortened V by 2 bases and J by 4 bases, and 13 bases separated the two germline ends. This CDR3 comprises 14 residues. Germline V gives CDR1 SGHNT, CDR2 YYREEE (reference sequence). The data belong to a study of cytomegalovirus exposure and HLA in healthy donors. Broader study findings: CMV antigen specificity was confirmed in vitro for a few CMV-associated chains. According to a later analysis, TCR clusters from the first cohort tended to co-occur in the 120 or so validation repertoires.

The material sequenced was PBMCs. This TCR was recovered from a woman aged 18-35 years in good health and CMV-seronegative. The chain has TRBV5-4 and TRBJ2-7; D gene ambiguous. The CDR3 DNA reads TGTGCCAGCAGCTTAGCGACCTCAAAATACGAGCAGTACTTC. It yields the protein CASSLATSKYEQYF.